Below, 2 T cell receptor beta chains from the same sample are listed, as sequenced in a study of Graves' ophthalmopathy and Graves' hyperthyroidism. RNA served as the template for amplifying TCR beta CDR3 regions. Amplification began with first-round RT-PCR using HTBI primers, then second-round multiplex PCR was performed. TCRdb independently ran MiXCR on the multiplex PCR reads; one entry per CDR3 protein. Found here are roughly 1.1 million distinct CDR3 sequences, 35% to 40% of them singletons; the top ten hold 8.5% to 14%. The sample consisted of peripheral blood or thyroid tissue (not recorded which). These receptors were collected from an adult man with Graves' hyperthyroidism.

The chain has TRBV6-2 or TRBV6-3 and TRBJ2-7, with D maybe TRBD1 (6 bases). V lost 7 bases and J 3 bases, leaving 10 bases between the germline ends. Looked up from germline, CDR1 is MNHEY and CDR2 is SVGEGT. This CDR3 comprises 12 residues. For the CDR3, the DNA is TGTGCCAGCATTGACAGGTTCTACGAGCAGTACTTC. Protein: CASIDRFYEQYF.

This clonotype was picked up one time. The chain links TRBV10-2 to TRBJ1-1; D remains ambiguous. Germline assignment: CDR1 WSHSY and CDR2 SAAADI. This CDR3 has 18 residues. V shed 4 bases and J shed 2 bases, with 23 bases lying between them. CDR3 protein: CASSGNPLVAAGNTEAFF. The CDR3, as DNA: TGCGCCAGCAGTGGGAACCCCTTGGTGGCAGCCGGAAACACTGAAGCTTTCTTT.